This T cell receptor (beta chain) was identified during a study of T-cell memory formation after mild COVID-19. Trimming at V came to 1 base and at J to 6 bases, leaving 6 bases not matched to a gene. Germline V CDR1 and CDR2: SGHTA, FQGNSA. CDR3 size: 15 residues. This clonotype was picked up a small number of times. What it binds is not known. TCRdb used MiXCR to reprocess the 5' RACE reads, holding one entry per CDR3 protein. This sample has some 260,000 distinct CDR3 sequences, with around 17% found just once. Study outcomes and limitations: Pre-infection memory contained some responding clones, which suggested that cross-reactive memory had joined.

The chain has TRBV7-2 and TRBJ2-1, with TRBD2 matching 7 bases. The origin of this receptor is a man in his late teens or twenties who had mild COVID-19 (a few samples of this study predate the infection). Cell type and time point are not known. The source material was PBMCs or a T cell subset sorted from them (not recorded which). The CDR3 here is CASSLGLGGFNEQFF. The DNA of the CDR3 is TGTGCCAGCAGCTTAGGGTTGGGGGGGTTCAATGAGCAGTTCTTC.